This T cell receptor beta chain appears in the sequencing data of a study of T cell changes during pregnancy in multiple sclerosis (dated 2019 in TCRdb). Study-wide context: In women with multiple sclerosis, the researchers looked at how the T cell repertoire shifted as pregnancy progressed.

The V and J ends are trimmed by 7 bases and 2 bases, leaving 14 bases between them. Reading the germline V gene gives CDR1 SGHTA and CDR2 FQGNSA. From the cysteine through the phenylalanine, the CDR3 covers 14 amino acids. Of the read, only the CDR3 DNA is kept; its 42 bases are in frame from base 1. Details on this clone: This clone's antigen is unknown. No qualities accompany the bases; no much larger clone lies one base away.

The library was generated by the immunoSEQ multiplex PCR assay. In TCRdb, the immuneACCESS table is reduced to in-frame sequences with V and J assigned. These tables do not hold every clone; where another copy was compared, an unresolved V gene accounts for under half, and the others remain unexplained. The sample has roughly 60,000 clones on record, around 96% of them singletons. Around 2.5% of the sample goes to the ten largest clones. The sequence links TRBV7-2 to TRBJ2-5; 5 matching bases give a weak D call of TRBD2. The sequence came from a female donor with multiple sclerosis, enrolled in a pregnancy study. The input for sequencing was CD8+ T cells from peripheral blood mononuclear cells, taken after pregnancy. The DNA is TGTGCCAGCAACCTCCCCGGACTTCAAGAGACCCAGTACTTC. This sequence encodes CASNLPGLQETQYF. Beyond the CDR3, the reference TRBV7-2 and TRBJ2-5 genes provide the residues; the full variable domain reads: GAGVSQSPSNKVTEKGKDVELRCDPISGHTALYWYRQSLGQGLEFLIYFQGNSAPDKSGLPSDRFSAERTGGSVSTLTIQRTQQEDSAVYLCASNLPGLQETQYFGPGTRLLVL.